This TCR beta chain was sequenced for a study of OX40 agonist ivuxolimab in advanced cancers. Germline CDR1 is LGHNT and CDR2 is FRNRAP. The CDR3 extends over 14 amino acids. The V end was cut by 4 bases, the J end by 17 bases, with 21 bases between. This clone was detected once. Profiled with immunoSEQ multiplex PCR; TCRdb holds only in-frame clones, not every one. The sample has 45,000 to 60,000 clones; 79% are singletons. The receptor was isolated from an adult with an advanced solid tumor such as melanoma, head and neck, liver or kidney cancer. The source material was CD4+ or CD8+ T cells sorted from blood, sampled in a trial of the OX40 agonist ivuxolimab. This chain uses TRBV12-5 with TRBJ1-6, with unresolved D. CDR3 sequence (DNA): TGTGCTAGTGGTTCCGGAGAGCCAGGAGGAAAAATCCACTTT. Amino acid sequence: CASGSGEPGGKIHF.